These 12 T cell receptor beta chains were sequenced from one sample in a study of human T cells and chemical hapten exposure. Total RNA was isolated from whole blood that had not been fractionated. Using its own MiXCR run on the 5' RACE reads, TCRdb lists one record per CDR3 protein. The data contain approximately 81,000 distinct CDR3 sequences, more than 7% of them singletons. Source of these receptors: a male donor in good health.

Only a few counts were recorded for this clonotype. V gene TRBV5-6 combines with J gene TRBJ2-1; 7 bases agree with TRBD2. CDR1 SGHDT and CDR2 YYEEEE come from the germline V gene. This CDR3 has 15 amino acids. After removal of 6 bases from V and 7 bases from J, the junction contained 13 bases not matched to a gene. For the CDR3, the DNA is TGTGCCAGCACCCCGAGGGGCGGACTAGGGAATGAGCAGTTCTTC. Protein sequence: CASTPRGGLGNEQFF.

The rearrangement joins TRBV6-2 or TRBV6-3 to TRBJ2-6; TRBD1 matches at 10 bases. CDR3 length equals 17 residues. Germline-derived CDR1 and CDR2 are MNHEY and SVGEGT. V shed 6 bases and J 1 base; nucleotides not matched to a gene: 6. The DNA for the CDR3 is TGTGCCAGCAGGGTACGGACAGGGGGGTCTGGGGCCAACGTCCTGACTTTC. Its translation: CASRVRTGGSGANVLTF.

This clonotype showed up many times. In DNA form, the CDR3 reads TGTGCCAGCGCATATCCGATGAACACTGAAGCTTTCTTT. It specifies CASAYPMNTEAFF. The chain is built from TRBV12-3 or TRBV12-4 and TRBJ1-1; D unclear. Trimming stripped 8 bases from V and 0 bases from J, with 10 bases between. The CDR3 has 13 residues.

The gene calls are TRBV6-1 and TRBJ1-5; D possibly corresponds to TRBD1 (6 bases). Trimming stripped 7 bases from V and 7 bases from J, with 11 bases between. The germline V gene encodes CDR1 MNHNS and CDR2 SASEGT. The CDR3 extends over 12 amino acids. The CDR3 protein is CASKQGGQPQHF. Here the CDR3 DNA reads TGTGCCAGCAAACAGGGAGGCCAGCCCCAGCATTTT.

In its sample, this clonotype was seen a few times. The chain couples TRBV20-1 to TRBJ2-3; 13 bases agree with TRBD2. J was trimmed by 4 bases and V by 3 bases; bases with no gene match: 4. CDR1 is DFQATT, CDR2 SNEGSKA, per germline (reference sequence). The CDR3 runs to 15 residues. CDR3 residues: CSARRTSGRADTQYF. The CDR3 nucleotides are TGCAGTGCTAGGCGGACTAGCGGGAGAGCAGATACGCAGTATTTT.

A few counts support this clonotype. The rearrangement joins TRBV6-2 or TRBV6-3 to TRBJ2-4; D is perhaps TRBD1 (5 bases). Germline CDR1 and CDR2: MNHEY and SVGEGT. This CDR3 comprises 15 residues. Trimming took 8 bases from V and 0 from J, leaving 14 bases between them. For the CDR3, the DNA is TGTGCCAGCGGCAAGGGGCCTCTAGCCAAAAACATTCAGTACTTC. This encodes CASGKGPLAKNIQYF.

This clonotype occurred many times. This sequence joins TRBV6-2 or TRBV6-3 and TRBJ1-5; possible D gene TRBD1, 5 bases. The V end was cut by 6 bases, the J end by 0 bases, with 15 bases between. Looked up from germline, CDR1 is MNHEY and CDR2 is SVGEGT. CDR3 length: 16 residues. The CDR3 coding sequence is TGTGCCAGCAGCCCGTTGGGGGACCTTAGCAATCAGCCCCAGCATTTT. Translated: CASSPLGDLSNQPQHF.

Points on this clonotype: The junction does not match germline at one end; this may be a read error. The chain uses TRBV5-8 and TRBJ2-7; no clear D gene. Germline loops: CDR1 SGHTS, CDR2 YDEGEE. The CDR3 runs to 12 residues. CDR3 in amino acids: CASGLDRYEQYF. DNA of the CDR3: TGTGCCAGCGGCTTGGATCGCTACGAGCAGTACTTC.

Many counts were recorded for this clonotype. This chain links TRBV29-1 with TRBJ1-1; no reliable D call. V lost 0 bases to trimming and J lost 1 base, with 15 bases between them. This CDR3 comprises 16 residues. Germline V gene lookup returns CDR1 SQVTM and CDR2 ANQGSEA. The DNA for the CDR3 is TGCAGCGTTGAAGAGGTGGAGTACGTCCAGAACACTGAAGCTTTCTTT. Its translation: CSVEEVEYVQNTEAFF.

The table lists this clonotype with many counts. The gene calls are TRBV15 and TRBJ2-3; 10 bases match TRBD2. Trimming took 2 bases from V and 2 from J; bases not matched to a gene: 1. Per germline, CDR1 LNHNV and CDR2 YYDKDF (reference sequence). This CDR3 spans 15 amino acids. The DNA of the CDR3 is TGTGCCACCAGCAGACTAGCGGGAGACACAGATACGCAGTATTTT. Translation: CATSRLAGDTDTQYF.

The chain employs TRBV6-1 and TRBJ1-6; 7 bases fit TRBD1. The CDR3 totals 15 residues. Germline V gene lookup returns CDR1 MNHNS and CDR2 SASEGT. V gave up 5 bases and J gave up 5 bases; unmatched junction bases: 6. The CDR3: CASSLQGNDNSPLHF. CDR3 DNA: TGTGCCAGCAGTCTACAGGGGAACGATAATTCACCCCTCCACTTT.

This clonotype has a count of ten or more. Mismatch with germline at one junction end may stem from a read error. J is TRBJ2-3 and V is TRBV11-2; 8 bases map to TRBD2. The CDR3 spans 12 residues. Germline V gene lookup returns CDR1 SGHAT and CDR2 FQNNGV. The CDR3 region has the DNA TGTGCCAGCAGCTTTCCCGGGACTAGGGGGGTTTTT. It specifies CASSFPGTRGVF.